This T cell receptor (beta chain) originates from a study of cytomegalovirus exposure and HLA in healthy donors. With 0 bases clipped from V and 4 bases from J, the junction kept 12 bases outside the gene matches. The CDR3 length is 18 residues. The germline V gene has CDR1 GTSNPN and CDR2 SVGIG (reference sequence). In the PCR, 60 Vbeta and 13 Jbeta primers were used. TCRdb's copy holds only in-frame clones and misses some; the assay was immunoSEQ multiplex PCR. The data show under 200,000 clones, 82% seen once. This chain joins TRBV30 and TRBJ1-5; 10 bases line up with TRBD1. This TCR was recovered from a woman aged 18-29 years in good health and CMV-seronegative. The source material was PBMCs. The CDR3 sequence: CAWSVRGTGARGNQPQHF. CDR3 DNA sequence: TGTGCCTGGAGTGTACGTGGGACAGGGGCAAGAGGGAATCAGCCCCAGCATTTT.